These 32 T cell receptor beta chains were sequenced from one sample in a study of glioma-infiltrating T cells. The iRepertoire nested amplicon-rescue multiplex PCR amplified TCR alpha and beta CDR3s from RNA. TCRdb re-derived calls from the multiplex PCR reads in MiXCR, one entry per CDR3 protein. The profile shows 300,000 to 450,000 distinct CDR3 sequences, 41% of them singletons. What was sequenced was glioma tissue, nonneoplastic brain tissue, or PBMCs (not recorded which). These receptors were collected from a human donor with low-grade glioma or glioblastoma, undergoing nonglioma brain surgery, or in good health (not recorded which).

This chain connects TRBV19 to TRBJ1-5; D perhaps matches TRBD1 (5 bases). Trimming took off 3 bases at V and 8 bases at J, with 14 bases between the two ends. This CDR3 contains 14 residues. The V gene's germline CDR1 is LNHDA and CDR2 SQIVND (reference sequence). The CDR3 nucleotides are TGTGCCAGTAGTATGGGGCAGGGATTGGAGCCCCAGCATTTT. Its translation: CASSMGQGLEPQHF.

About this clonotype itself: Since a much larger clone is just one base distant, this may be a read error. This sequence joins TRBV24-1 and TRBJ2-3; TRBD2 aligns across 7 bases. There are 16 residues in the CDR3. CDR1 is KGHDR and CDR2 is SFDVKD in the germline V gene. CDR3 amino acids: CATSHGTGLSTGTQYF. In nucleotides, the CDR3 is TGTGCCACCAGTCATGGGACGGGACTAAGCACAGGTACGCAGTATTTT.

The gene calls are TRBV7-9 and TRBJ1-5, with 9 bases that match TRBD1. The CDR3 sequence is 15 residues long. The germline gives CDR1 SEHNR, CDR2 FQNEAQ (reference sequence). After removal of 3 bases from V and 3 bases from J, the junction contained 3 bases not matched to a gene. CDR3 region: CASSLGTGFNQPQHF. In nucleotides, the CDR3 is TGTGCCAGCAGCTTGGGGACAGGGTTCAATCAGCCCCAGCATTTT.

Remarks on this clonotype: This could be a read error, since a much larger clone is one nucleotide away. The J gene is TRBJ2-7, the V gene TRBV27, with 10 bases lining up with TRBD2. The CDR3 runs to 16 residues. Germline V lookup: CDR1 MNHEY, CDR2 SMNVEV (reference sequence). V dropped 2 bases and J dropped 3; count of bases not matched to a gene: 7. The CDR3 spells CASSLLAGESYYEQYF. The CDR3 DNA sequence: TGTGCCAGCAGTTTACTAGCGGGAGAATCCTACTACGAGCAGTACTTC.

The CDR3 loop is CASSWAGLNTEAFF. The CDR3 region has the DNA TGCGCCAGCAGCTGGGCAGGGCTGAACACTGAAGCTTTCTTT. The chain carries TRBV5-1 and TRBJ1-1; possibly TRBD1 for D (5 bases). CDR1 is SGHRS and CDR2 is YFSETQ in the germline V gene. V dropped 3 bases and J dropped 0 bases, with 9 bases sitting between them. This CDR3 has 14 amino acids.

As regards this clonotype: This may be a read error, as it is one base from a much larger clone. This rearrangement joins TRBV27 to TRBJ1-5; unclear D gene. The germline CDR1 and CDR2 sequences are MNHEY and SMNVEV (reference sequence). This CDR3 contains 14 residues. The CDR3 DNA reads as TGTGCCAGCAGTTTAATGGCGACCGGGCAGCCCCAGAATTTT. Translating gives CASSLMATGQPQNF.

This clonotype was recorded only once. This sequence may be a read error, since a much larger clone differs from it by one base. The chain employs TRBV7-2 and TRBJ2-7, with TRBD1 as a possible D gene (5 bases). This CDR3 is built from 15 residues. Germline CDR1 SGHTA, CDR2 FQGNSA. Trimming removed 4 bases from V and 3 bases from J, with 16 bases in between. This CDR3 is CASSYHSGNNYEQYF. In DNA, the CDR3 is TGTGCCAGCAGCTATCATTCAGGGAACAACTACGAGCAGTACTTC.

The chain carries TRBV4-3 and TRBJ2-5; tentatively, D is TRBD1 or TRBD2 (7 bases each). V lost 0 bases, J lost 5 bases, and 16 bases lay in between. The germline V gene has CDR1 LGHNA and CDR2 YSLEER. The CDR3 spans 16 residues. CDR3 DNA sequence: TGCGCCAGCAGCCAAGATTCGGGCAGGGGGGGGGAGACCCAGTACTTC. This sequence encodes CASSQDSGRGGETQYF.

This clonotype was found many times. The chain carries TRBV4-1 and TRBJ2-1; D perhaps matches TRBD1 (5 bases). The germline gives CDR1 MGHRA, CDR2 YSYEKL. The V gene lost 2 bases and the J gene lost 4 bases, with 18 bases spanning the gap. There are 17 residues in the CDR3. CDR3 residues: CASSQPQDIGPYNEQFF. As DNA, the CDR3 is TGCGCCAGCAGCCAACCCCAGGACATCGGGCCTTACAATGAGCAGTTCTTC.

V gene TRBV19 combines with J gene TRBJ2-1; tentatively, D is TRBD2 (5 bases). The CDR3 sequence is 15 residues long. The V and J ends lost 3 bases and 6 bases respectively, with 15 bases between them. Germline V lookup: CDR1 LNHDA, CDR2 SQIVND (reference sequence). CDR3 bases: TGTGCCAGTAGTATTTATTCCGGGATTCCCAATGAGCAGTTCTTC. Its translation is CASSIYSGIPNEQFF.

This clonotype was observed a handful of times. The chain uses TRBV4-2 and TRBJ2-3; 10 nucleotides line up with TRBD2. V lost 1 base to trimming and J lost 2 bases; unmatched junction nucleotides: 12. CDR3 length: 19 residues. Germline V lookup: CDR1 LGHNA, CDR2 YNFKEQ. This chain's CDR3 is CASSQGWLISGRNTDTQYF. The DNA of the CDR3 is TGTGCCAGCAGCCAAGGGTGGTTAATTAGCGGGAGGAACACAGATACGCAGTATTTT.

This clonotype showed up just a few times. CDR3 residues: CASSSLDLATLYNEQFF. In DNA form, the CDR3 reads TGTGCCAGCAGTTCCCTCGATCTAGCCACATTGTACAATGAGCAGTTCTTC. The chain combines TRBV28 with TRBJ2-1, with D maybe TRBD2 (5 bases). Trimming removed 4 bases at V and 4 bases at J, with 20 bases between. Germline V lookup: CDR1 MDHEN, CDR2 SYDVKM. CDR3 size: 17 residues.

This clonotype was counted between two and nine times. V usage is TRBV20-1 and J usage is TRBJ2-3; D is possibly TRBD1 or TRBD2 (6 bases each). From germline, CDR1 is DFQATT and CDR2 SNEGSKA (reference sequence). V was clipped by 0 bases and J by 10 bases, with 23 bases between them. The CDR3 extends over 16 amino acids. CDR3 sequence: CSARDFMGGADGSQYF. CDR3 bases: TGCAGTGCTAGAGATTTTATGGGGGGCGCGGATGGATCGCAGTATTTT.

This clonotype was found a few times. Written as DNA, the CDR3 is TGTGCCAGCGGGGGGGGGGCCAACGTCCTGACTTTC. Residues: CASGGGANVLTF. The rearrangement links TRBV28 to TRBJ2-6; perhaps TRBD2 as D (6 bases). Germline V lookup: CDR1 MDHEN, CDR2 SYDVKM. Trimming took off 8 bases at V and 4 bases at J, with 6 bases between the two ends. This CDR3 is 12 amino acids long.

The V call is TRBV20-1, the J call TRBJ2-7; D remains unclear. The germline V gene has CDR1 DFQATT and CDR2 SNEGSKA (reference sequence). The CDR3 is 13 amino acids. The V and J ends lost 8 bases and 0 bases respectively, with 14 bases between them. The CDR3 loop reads CSSPPLSSYEQYF. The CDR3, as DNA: TGCAGTTCCCCCCCTCTGAGCTCCTACGAGCAGTACTTC.

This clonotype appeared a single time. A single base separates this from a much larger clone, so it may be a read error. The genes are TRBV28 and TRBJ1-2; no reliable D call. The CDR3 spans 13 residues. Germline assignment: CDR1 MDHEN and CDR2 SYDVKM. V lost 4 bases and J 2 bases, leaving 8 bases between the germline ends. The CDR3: CASSSPPNYGYTF. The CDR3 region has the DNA TGTGCCAGCAGTTCACCCCCGAACTATGGCTACACCTTC.

CDR3 DNA sequence: TGTGCCAGCAGCAACAGGGGCGGCTCCTACGAGCAGTACTTC. This translates into CASSNRGGSYEQYF. V is TRBV6-1 and J is TRBJ2-7, with 7 nucleotides matching TRBD1. Looked up from germline, CDR1 is MNHNS and CDR2 is SASEGT. Trimming took 6 bases from V and 0 from J; bases not matched to a gene: 5. CDR3 size: 14 residues.

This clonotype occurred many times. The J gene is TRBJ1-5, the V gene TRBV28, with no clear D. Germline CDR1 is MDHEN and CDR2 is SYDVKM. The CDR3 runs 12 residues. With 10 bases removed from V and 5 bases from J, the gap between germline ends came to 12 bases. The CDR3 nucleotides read TGTGCCACTACGTTGGGTGATCAGCCCCAGCATTTT. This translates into CATTLGDQPQHF.

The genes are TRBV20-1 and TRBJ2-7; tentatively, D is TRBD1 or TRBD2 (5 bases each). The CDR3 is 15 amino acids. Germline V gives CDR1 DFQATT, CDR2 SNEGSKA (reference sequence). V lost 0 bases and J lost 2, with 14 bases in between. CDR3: CSARDPRGVAYEQYF. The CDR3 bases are TGCAGTGCTAGAGATCCCCGAGGGGTAGCCTACGAGCAGTACTTC.

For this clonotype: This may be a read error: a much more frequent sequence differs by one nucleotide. The CDR3 sequence: CATSGTLKNTEAFF. Written as DNA, the CDR3 is TGTGCCACCAGCGGAACATTGAAGAACACTGAAGCTTTCTTT. The chain has TRBV15 and TRBJ1-1, with no clear D. The CDR3 is made up of 14 amino acids. V was trimmed by 5 bases and J by 1 base, leaving 11 bases between them. Germline CDR1 LNHNV, CDR2 YYDKDF (reference sequence).

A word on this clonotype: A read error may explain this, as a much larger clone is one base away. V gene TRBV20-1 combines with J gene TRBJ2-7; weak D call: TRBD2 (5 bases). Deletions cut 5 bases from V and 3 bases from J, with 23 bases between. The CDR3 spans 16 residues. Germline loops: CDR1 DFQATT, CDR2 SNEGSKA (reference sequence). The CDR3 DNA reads TGCAGTGCTGGAGGATGGACTCTCCCTGGGATCTACGAGCAGTACTTC. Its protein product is CSAGGWTLPGIYEQYF.

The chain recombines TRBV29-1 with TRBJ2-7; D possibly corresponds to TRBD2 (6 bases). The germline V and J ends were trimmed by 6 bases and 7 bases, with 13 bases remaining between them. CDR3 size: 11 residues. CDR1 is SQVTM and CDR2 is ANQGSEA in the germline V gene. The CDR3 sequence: CSVRGGAEQYF. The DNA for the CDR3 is TGCAGCGTGCGGGGTGGGGCGGAGCAGTACTTC.

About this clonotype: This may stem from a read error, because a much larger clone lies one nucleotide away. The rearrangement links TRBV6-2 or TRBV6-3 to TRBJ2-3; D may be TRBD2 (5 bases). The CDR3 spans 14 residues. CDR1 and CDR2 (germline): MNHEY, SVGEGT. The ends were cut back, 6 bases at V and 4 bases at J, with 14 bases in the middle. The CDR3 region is CASRPSGGADTQYF. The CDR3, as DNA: TGTGCCAGCAGGCCAAGCGGAGGCGCAGATACGCAGTATTTT.

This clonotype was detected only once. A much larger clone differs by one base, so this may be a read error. The CDR3 spells CASSLPAAFEQYV. CDR3 nucleotides: TGTGCCAGCAGTCTTCCAGCCGCATTCGAGCAGTACGTC. V gene TRBV6-1 combines with J gene TRBJ2-7; no firm D call. Germline V gene lookup returns CDR1 MNHNS and CDR2 SASEGT. The CDR3 has 13 residues. The V gene lost 5 bases and the J gene lost 6 bases, with 14 bases spanning the gap.

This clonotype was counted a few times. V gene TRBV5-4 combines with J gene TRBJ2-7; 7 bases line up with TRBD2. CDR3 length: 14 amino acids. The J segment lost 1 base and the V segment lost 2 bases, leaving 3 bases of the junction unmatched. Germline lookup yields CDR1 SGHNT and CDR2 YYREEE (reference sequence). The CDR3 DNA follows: TGTGCCAGCAGCTTAGCGGGACGGTCCTACGAGCAGTACTTC. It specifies CASSLAGRSYEQYF.

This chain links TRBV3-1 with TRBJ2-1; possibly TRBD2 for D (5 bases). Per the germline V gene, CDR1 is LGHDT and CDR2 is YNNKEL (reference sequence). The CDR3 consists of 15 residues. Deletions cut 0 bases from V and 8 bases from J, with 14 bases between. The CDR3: CASSQENGVVDEQFF. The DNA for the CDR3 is TGTGCCAGCAGCCAAGAGAACGGGGTGGTCGATGAGCAGTTCTTC.

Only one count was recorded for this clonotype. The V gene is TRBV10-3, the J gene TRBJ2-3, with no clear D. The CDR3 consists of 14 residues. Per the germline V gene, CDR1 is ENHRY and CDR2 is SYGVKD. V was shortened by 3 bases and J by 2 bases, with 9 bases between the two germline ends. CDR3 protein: CAISDGRLTDTQYF. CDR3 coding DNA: TGTGCCATCAGTGACGGCAGGCTCACAGATACGCAGTATTTT.

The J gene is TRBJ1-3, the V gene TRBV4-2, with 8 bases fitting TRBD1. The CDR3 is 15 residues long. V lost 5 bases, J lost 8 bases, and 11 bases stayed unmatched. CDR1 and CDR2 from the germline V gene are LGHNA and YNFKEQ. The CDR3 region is CASSFWTGRLDTIYF. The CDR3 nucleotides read TGTGCCAGCAGCTTTTGGACAGGGAGGTTGGACACCATATATTTT.

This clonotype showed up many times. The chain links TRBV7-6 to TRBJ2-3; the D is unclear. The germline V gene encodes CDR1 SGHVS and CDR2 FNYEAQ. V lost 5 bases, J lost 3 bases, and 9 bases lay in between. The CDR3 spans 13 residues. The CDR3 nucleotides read TGTGCCAGCAGCCTAAAGGGAACAGATACGCAGTATTTT. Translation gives CASSLKGTDTQYF.

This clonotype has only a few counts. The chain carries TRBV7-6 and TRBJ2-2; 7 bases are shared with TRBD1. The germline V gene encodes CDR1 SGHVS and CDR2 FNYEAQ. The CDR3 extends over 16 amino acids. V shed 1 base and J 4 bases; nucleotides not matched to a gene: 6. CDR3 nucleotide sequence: TGTGCCAGCAGCTTAGATCGACAGGGTGGCACCGGGGAGCTGTTTTTT. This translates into CASSLDRQGGTGELFF.

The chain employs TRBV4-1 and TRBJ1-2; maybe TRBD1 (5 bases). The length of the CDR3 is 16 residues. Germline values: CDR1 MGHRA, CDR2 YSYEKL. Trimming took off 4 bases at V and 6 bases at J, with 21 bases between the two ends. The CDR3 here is CASSPGQGSGSHGYTF. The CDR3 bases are TGCGCCAGCAGCCCAGGACAAGGTTCAGGGTCCCATGGCTACACCTTC.

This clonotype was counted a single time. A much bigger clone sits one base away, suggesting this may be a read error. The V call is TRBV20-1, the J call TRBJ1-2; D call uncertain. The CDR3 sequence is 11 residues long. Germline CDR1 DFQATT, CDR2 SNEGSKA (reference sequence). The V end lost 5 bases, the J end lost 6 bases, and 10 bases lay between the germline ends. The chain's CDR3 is CSALRRHGYTF. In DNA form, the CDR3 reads TGCAGTGCTTTACGGCGGCATGGCTACACCTTC.